Shown below are 2 T cell receptor beta chains from a single sample sequenced in a study of control samples from healthy donors and cancer patients. Data came from immunoSEQ multiplex PCR; TCRdb stores just in-frame clones and leaves some out. The table has about 150,000 clones, roughly 92% seen once; the top ten hold 0.65% to 0.85%. The sequencing sample was made of blood. These receptor sequences come from a woman younger than 45 in good health.

The V gene is TRBV10-3, the J gene TRBJ1-5; tentatively, D is TRBD1 (6 bases). Germline V gene lookup returns CDR1 ENHRY and CDR2 SYGVKD. Trimming took off 4 bases at V and 5 bases at J, with 9 bases between the two ends. The CDR3 is made up of 13 amino acids. The CDR3 spells CAISGQVDQPQHF. DNA of the CDR3: TGTGCCATCAGTGGACAGGTAGATCAGCCCCAGCATTTT.

The chain carries TRBV6-5 and TRBJ2-1; D unresolved. V was pared by 4 bases and J by 1 base, with 5 bases between. CDR3 length: 13 residues. Germline CDR1 and CDR2: MNHEY and SVGAGI. The CDR3 region is CASSWQSYNEQFF. The CDR3 region has the DNA TGTGCCAGCAGTTGGCAATCCTACAATGAGCAGTTCTTC.